Listed here are 15 T cell receptor beta chains from one sample, sequenced in a study of lymphopenia after photon versus proton radiotherapy. Clones were sequenced by immunoSEQ multiplex PCR, and TCRdb holds only the in-frame ones, with some missing. The data hold more than 5,500 clones, with 70% to 85% observed a single time. Sequenced material: peripheral blood, taken from a patient treated with photon-based radiotherapy. Source of these receptors: a man younger than 40 with gastric cancer.

The rearrangement joins TRBV19 to TRBJ2-2; TRBD1 matches at 10 bases. After removal of 5 bases from V and 4 bases from J, the junction contained 4 bases not matched to a gene. The CDR3 covers 15 residues. Germline V CDR1 and CDR2: LNHDA, SQIVND (reference sequence). The CDR3 DNA follows: TGTGCCAGTAGTTCGCGGACAGGGGGCACCGGGGAGCTGTTTTTT. This sequence encodes CASSSRTGGTGELFF.

For the CDR3, the DNA is TGTGCCAGCAGATCGACAGCTGACTCCTACGAGCAGTACTTC. Its protein is CASRSTADSYEQYF. This chain joins TRBV2 and TRBJ2-7; possible D gene TRBD1, 5 bases. Germline V gene sequence: CDR1 SNHLY, CDR2 FYNNEI. The CDR3 runs to 14 residues. The V end was cut by 6 bases, the J end by 0 bases, with 12 bases between.

The chain recombines TRBV5-6 with TRBJ2-3, with D perhaps TRBD2 (6 bases). The V and J ends lost 1 base and 0 bases respectively, with 9 bases between them. CDR1 is SGHDT, CDR2 YYEEEE, per germline. The CDR3 length is 15 residues. The CDR3 DNA follows: TGTGCCAGCAGCTTGCTCCTAGCGAGCACAGATACGCAGTATTTT. Its translation is CASSLLLASTDTQYF.

The chain employs TRBV6-5 and TRBJ2-3; 8 bases map to TRBD1. V was clipped by 4 bases and J by 0 bases; unmatched bases: 6. Germline V gives CDR1 MNHEY, CDR2 SVGAGI. This CDR3 has 16 residues. The CDR3 is CASSFQGAGSTDTQYF. As DNA, the CDR3 is TGTGCCAGCAGTTTTCAGGGGGCTGGTAGCACAGATACGCAGTATTTT.

The chain carries TRBV9 and TRBJ2-3; D is perhaps TRBD1 (8 bases). Looked up from germline, CDR1 is SGDLS and CDR2 is YYNGEE. This CDR3 spans 16 amino acids. V was clipped by 4 bases and J by 1 base, with 16 bases between them. This chain's CDR3 is CASSSRGGQGTDTQYF. DNA of the CDR3: TGTGCCAGCAGCTCGCGCGGGGGACAGGGCACAGATACGCAGTATTTT.

J is TRBJ2-1 and V is TRBV7-2; TRBD1 or TRBD2 may be the D gene (5 bases each). Trimming pared 5 bases from V and 9 bases from J, leaving 14 bases between. The CDR3 length is 13 residues. Germline lookup yields CDR1 SGHTA and CDR2 FQGNSA. CDR3 sequence: CASSRPGPVEQFF. The CDR3 nucleotides read TGTGCCAGCAGCCGTCCGGGACCGGTTGAGCAGTTCTTC. Drawing the rest from reference TRBV7-2 and TRBJ2-1, the complete variable domain is GAGVSQSPSNKVTEKGKDVELRCDPISGHTALYWYRQSLGQGLEFLIYFQGNSAPDKSGLPSDRFSAERTGGSVSTLTIQRTQQEDSAVYLCASSRPGPVEQFFGPGTRLTVL.

The chain uses TRBV6-1 and TRBJ1-5, with D uncertain. Germline V gene sequence: CDR1 MNHNS, CDR2 SASEGT. This CDR3 spans 12 amino acids. V dropped 0 bases and J dropped 7 bases, with 4 bases sitting between them. This CDR3 reads CASSEAGQPQHF. In DNA form, the CDR3 reads TGTGCCAGCAGTGAAGCGGGCCAGCCCCAGCATTTT.

The chain is built from TRBV4-2 and TRBJ1-6; D possibly corresponds to TRBD1 (5 bases). This CDR3 contains 17 residues. Germline CDR1 is LGHNA and CDR2 is YNFKEQ. The V end was cut by 0 bases, the J end by 5 bases, with 14 bases between. For the CDR3, the DNA is TGTGCCAGCAGCCAAGATCTGGGGGTTGGGGATAATTCACCCCTCCACTTT. Its translation: CASSQDLGVGDNSPLHF.

The CDR3 here is CASSSAGEGDQPQHF. For the CDR3, the DNA is TGTGCCAGCAGTTCCGCAGGGGAGGGGGATCAGCCCCAGCATTTT. The V gene is TRBV28, the J gene TRBJ1-5; D perhaps matches TRBD1 (6 bases). The CDR3 extends over 15 amino acids. Germline V CDR1 and CDR2: MDHEN, SYDVKM. The ends were cut back, 4 bases at V and 5 bases at J, with 15 bases in the middle.

This clone was seen a handful of times. The J gene is TRBJ2-1, the V gene TRBV19, with D possibly being TRBD1 (6 bases). CDR3 length: 21 amino acids. Germline CDR1 and CDR2: LNHDA and SQIVND (reference sequence). V was clipped by 0 bases and J by 0 bases, with 24 bases between them. The CDR3, as DNA: TGTGCCAGTAGTATAGAAGGGGTGGGGGCGAGATCCCCTCACTCCTACAATGAGCAGTTCTTC. As protein: CASSIEGVGARSPHSYNEQFF.

The chain employs TRBV7-2 and TRBJ1-1; D is unclear. Trimming took off 4 bases at V and 1 base at J, with 10 bases between the two ends. CDR1 and CDR2 (germline): SGHTA, FQGNSA. The CDR3 spans 14 residues. The CDR3 here is CASSSRHGNTEAFF. DNA for the CDR3: TGTGCCAGCAGCTCCCGTCATGGGAACACTGAAGCTTTCTTT.

J is TRBJ2-2 and V is TRBV5-1; 7 nucleotides line up with TRBD1. After removal of 0 bases from V and 4 bases from J, the junction contained 3 bases not matched to a gene. Looked up from germline, CDR1 is SGHRS and CDR2 is YFSETQ. There are 15 residues in the CDR3. The CDR3 nucleotides are TGCGCCAGCAGCTTGGGACAGGGAGTCACCGGGGAGCTGTTTTTT. This sequence encodes CASSLGQGVTGELFF.

This clone was detected only a few times. The V and J genes are TRBV5-5 and TRBJ1-2; perhaps TRBD1 as D (6 bases). Germline values: CDR1 SGHKS, CDR2 YYEKEE (reference sequence). This CDR3 contains 13 residues. V lost 1 base and J 8 bases, leaving 12 bases between the germline ends. The CDR3 DNA sequence: TGTGCCAGCAGCTTGCTGGGGGCTCGAGGCTACACCTTC. Residues: CASSLLGARGYTF.

This rearrangement joins TRBV6-5 to TRBJ1-2; 7 nucleotides line up with TRBD1. The length of the CDR3 is 12 residues. The junction had 8 bases not matched to a gene; V was cut back by 10 bases and J by 6 bases. Germline CDR1 is MNHEY and CDR2 is SVGAGI. DNA for the CDR3: TGTGCCACCAAAGACAGGGTGGATGGCTACACCTTC. Amino acid sequence: CATKDRVDGYTF.

The chain has TRBV10-3 and TRBJ1-2; D uncertain. Germline assignment: CDR1 ENHRY and CDR2 SYGVKD. The V and J ends lost 4 bases and 2 bases respectively, with 11 bases between them. The CDR3 extends over 14 amino acids. For the CDR3, the DNA is TGTGCCATCAGTGTCGACATCCTAAACTATGGCTACACCTTC. This gives the protein CAISVDILNYGYTF.